This T cell receptor (beta chain) derives from a study of shared clonotypes between healthy human individuals. The CDR3 consists of 12 residues. This table comes from immunoSEQ multiplex PCR, and its TCRdb copy is limited to in-frame clones, with some not included. The repertoire holds about 2,500,000 clones, with approximately 92% as singletons. Sequencing was done on a sample of naive CD4+ T cells sorted from blood. Subset indicated: CD45RA+ positively selected. The chain has TRBV12-2 and TRBJ1-1. TRBV12-2 is flagged as a pseudogene. This clonotype was sampled from a man in his late teens or twenties in good health. CDR3 sequence: CASRLSEVEAFF. For the CDR3, the DNA is TGTGCAAGTCGTTTATCGGAGGTTGAAGCTTTCTTT.